The present entry profiles one TCR beta chain with its context. Recruited during active infection, patients (from Seattle) were subsequently followed longitudinally. The source of the sample is a study of blood T cell repertoires in COVID-19. The overall study: From the United States, Italy and Spain came samples of acute and convalescent COVID-19. T cells, B-cell-depleted T cells, or PBMCs provided the cDNA or gDNA that served as material.

In the authors' methods: Counts of nucleated cells, estimated from reference gene primer amplification, were obtained. Clones were read by immunoSEQ multiplex PCR, and TCRdb kept only the in-frame ones, dropping some. V and J calls and clone size are given by that table; D and trimming were obtained from the DNA. Of over 150,000 clones listed, about 86% are singletons. The CDR3 runs 15 residues. CDR1 and CDR2 from the germline V gene are SGHVS and FNYEAQ. V was pared by 3 bases and J by 7 bases, with 7 bases of the junction left unmatched. The rearrangement uses TRBV7-6 and TRBJ2-1; 9 nucleotides agree with TRBD2. This clonotype originated in a woman in her 70s with COVID-19, enrolled during active disease. Sequencing was done on a sample of peripheral blood. This CDR3 reads CASSFSSGNKNEQFF. In DNA, the CDR3 is TGTGCCAGCAGCTTTTCTAGCGGGAATAAAAATGAGCAGTTCTTC.